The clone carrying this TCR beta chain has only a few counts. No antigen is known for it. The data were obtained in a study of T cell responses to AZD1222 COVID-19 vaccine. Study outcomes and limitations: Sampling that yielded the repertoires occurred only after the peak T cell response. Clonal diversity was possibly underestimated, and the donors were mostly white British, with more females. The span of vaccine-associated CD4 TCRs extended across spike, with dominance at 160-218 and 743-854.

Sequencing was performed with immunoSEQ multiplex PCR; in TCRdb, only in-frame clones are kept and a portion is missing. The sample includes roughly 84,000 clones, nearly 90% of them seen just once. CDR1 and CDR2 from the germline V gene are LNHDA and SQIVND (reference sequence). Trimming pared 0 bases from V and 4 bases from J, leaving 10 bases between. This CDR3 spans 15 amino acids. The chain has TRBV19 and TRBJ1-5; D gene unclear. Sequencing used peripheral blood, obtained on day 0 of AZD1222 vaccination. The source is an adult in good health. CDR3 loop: CASSIDLGINQPQHF. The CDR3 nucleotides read TGTGCCAGTAGTATAGATCTGGGGATAAATCAGCCCCAGCATTTT.